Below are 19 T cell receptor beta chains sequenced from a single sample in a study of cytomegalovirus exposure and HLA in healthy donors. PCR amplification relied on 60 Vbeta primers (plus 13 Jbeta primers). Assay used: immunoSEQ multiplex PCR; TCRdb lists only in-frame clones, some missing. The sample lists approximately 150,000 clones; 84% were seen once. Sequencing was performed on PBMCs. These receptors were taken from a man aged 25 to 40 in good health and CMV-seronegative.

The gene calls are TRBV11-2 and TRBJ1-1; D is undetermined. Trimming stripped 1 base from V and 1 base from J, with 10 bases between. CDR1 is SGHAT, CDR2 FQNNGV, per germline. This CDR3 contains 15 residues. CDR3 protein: CASSLVSAGNTEAFF. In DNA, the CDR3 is TGTGCCAGCAGCTTAGTATCTGCAGGGAACACTGAAGCTTTCTTT.

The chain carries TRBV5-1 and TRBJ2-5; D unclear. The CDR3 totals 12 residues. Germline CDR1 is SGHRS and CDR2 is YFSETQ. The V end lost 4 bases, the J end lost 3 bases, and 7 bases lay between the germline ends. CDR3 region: CASSLREETQYF. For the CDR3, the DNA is TGCGCCAGCAGCCTCCGCGAAGAGACCCAGTACTTC.

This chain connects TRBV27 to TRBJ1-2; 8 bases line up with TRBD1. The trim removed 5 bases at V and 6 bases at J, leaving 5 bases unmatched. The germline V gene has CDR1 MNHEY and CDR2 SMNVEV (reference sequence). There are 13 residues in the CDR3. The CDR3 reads CASSHRQGNGYTF. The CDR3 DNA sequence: TGTGCCAGCAGTCACCGACAGGGGAATGGCTACACCTTC.

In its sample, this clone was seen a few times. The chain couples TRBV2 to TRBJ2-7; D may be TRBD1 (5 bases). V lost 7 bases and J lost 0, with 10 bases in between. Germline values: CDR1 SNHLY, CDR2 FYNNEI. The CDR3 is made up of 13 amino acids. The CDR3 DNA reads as TGTGCCAGCAAGCAGGGCGGCTCCTACGAGCAGTACTTC. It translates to CASKQGGSYEQYF.

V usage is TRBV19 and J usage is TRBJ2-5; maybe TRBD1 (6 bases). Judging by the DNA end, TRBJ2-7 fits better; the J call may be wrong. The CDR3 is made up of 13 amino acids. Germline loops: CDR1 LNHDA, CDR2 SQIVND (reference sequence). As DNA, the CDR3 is TGTGCCAGTAGTATAGCGGGACACTACGAGCAGTACTTC. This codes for CASSIAGHYEQYF.

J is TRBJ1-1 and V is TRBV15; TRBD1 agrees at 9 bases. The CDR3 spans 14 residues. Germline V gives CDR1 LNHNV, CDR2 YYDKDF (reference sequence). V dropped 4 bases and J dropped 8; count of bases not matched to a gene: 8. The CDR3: CATSITDRGPEAFF. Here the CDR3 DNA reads TGTGCCACCAGCATAACGGACAGGGGACCCGAAGCTTTCTTT. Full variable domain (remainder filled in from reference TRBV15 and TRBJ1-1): DAMVIQNPRYQVTQFGKPVTLSCSQTLNHNVMYWYQQKSSQAPKLLFHYYDKDFNNEADTPDNFQSRRPNTSFCFLDIRSPGLGDTAMYLCATSITDRGPEAFFGQGTRLTVV.

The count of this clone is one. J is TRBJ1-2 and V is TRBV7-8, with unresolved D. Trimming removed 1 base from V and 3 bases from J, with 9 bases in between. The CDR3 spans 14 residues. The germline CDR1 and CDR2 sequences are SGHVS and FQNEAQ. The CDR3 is CASSLGHRDYGYTF. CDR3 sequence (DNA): TGTGCCAGCAGCTTAGGTCACCGGGACTATGGCTACACCTTC.

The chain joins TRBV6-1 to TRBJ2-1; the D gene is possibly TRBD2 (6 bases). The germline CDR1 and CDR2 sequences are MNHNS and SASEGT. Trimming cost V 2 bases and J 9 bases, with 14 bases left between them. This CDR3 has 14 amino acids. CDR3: CASSEQASEVEQFF. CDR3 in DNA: TGTGCCAGCAGTGAACAGGCTAGCGAGGTTGAGCAGTTCTTC.

The CDR3 DNA follows: TGTGCCAGCAGCGGGGGGTTAGCGGGACCGCCCTACAATGAGCAGTTCTTC. Its protein product is CASSGGLAGPPYNEQFF. This chain connects TRBV7-2 to TRBJ2-1; 8 bases fit TRBD2. Germline-derived CDR1 and CDR2 are SGHTA and FQGNSA. J was trimmed by 2 bases and V by 5 bases; bases with no gene match: 11. This CDR3 has 17 amino acids.

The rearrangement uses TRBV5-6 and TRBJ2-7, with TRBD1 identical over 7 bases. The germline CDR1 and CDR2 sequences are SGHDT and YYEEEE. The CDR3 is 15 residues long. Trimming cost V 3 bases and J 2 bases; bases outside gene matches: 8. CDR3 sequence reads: CASSSLDRATYEQYF. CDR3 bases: TGTGCCAGCAGCTCTCTTGACAGGGCAACCTACGAGCAGTACTTC. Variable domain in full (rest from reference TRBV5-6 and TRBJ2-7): DAGVTQSPTHLIKTRGQQVTLRCSPKSGHDTVSWYQQALGQGPQFIFQYYEEEERQRGNFPDRFSGHQFPNYSSELNVNALLLGDSALYLCASSSLDRATYEQYFGPGTRLTVT.

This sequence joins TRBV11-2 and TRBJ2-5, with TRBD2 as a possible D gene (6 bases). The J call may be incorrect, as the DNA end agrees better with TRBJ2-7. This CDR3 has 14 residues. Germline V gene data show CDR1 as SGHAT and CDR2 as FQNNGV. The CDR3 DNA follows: TGTGCCAGCAGATCTCTAGCGTACTCCTACGAGCAGTACTTC. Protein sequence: CASRSLAYSYEQYF.

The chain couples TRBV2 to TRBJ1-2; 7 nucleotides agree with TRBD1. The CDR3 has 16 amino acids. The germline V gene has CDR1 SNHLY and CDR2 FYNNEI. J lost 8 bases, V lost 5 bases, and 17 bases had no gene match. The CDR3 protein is CASSTHPGQLPVGYTF. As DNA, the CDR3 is TGTGCCAGCAGTACCCACCCGGGACAGCTCCCGGTGGGCTACACCTTC.

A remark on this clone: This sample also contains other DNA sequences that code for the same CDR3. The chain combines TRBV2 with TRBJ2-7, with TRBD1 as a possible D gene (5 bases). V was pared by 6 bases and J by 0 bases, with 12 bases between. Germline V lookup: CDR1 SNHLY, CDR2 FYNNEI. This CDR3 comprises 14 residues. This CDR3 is CASREQGPSYEQYF. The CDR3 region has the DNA TGTGCCAGCAGAGAGCAGGGTCCCTCCTACGAGCAGTACTTC.

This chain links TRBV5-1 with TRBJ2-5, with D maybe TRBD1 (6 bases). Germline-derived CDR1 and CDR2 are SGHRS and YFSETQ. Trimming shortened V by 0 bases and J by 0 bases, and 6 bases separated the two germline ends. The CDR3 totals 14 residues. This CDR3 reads CASSLGQDQETQYF. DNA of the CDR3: TGCGCCAGCAGCTTGGGACAGGACCAAGAGACCCAGTACTTC.

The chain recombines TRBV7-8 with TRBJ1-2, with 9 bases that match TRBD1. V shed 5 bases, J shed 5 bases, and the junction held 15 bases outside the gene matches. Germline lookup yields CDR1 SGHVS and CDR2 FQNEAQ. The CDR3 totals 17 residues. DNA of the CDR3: TGTGCCAGCAGCCCCACGGTGGGGACAGGGCAGGTATATGGCTACACCTTC. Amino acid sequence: CASSPTVGTGQVYGYTF.

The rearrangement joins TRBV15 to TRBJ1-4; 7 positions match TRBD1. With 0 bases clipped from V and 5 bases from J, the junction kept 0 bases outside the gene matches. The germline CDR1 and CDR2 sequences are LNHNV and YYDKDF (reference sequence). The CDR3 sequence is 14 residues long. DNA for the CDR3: TGTGCCACCAGCAGAGACAGGGGGAATGAAAAACTGTTTTTT. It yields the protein CATSRDRGNEKLFF.

CDR3 coding DNA: TGTGCCAGCAGTCACCGGGGGGGGTACAATGAGCAGTTCTTC. Translated: CASSHRGGYNEQFF. The chain is built from TRBV28 and TRBJ2-1; the match to TRBD2 covers 8 bases. The ends lost 5 bases at V and 4 bases at J; junction bases unmatched: 4. Germline values: CDR1 MDHEN, CDR2 SYDVKM. The CDR3 runs 14 residues.

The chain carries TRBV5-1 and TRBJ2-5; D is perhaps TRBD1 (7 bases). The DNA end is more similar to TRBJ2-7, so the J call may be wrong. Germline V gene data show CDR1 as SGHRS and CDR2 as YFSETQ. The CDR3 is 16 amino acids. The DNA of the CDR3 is TGCGCCAGCAGCCCTAGAGGATCAGGGGGGCCCAACGAGCAGTACTTC. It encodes CASSPRGSGGPNEQYF.

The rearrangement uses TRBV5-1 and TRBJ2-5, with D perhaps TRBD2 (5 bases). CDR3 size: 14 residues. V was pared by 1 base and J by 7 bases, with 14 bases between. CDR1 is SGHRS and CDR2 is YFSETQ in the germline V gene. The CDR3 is CASSLLTHEGTQYF. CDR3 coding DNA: TGCGCCAGCAGCTTGCTGACACACGAGGGGACCCAGTACTTC.